The sequence of this T cell receptor (beta chain) was determined in a study of OX40 agonist ivuxolimab in advanced cancers. About the study: Hepatocellular carcinoma, melanoma, renal cell or head and neck cancer was diagnosed in the dose-escalation patients. Males comprised around four fifths of the group, whose mean age was approximately 60 years (range roughly 20 to 85). Earlier treatment with anti-PD-1, anti-PD-L1 or anti-CTLA-4 was permitted, and around 43% had received some. Overall study findings and caveats: In a subset of nonresponders, normalized T-cell clonal expansion was also low.

Germline V gene sequence: CDR1 MDHEN, CDR2 SYDVKM. V shed 6 bases and J 4 bases; nucleotides not matched to a gene: 4. The CDR3 consists of 14 residues. To note about this clone: Its antigen is unidentified.

Data came from immunoSEQ multiplex PCR; TCRdb stores just in-frame clones and leaves some out. Of tens of thousands of clones listed, approximately 90% are singletons. The chain links TRBV28 to TRBJ1-2; TRBD1 agrees at 11 bases. Sequenced material: CD4+ or CD8+ T cells sorted from blood, taken in a trial of the OX40 agonist ivuxolimab. This sequence originates from an adult with an advanced solid tumor such as melanoma, head and neck, liver or kidney cancer. CDR3 amino acids: CASSWGQGGYGYTF. The CDR3 DNA is TGTGCCAGCAGCTGGGGACAGGGGGGCTATGGCTACACCTTC.